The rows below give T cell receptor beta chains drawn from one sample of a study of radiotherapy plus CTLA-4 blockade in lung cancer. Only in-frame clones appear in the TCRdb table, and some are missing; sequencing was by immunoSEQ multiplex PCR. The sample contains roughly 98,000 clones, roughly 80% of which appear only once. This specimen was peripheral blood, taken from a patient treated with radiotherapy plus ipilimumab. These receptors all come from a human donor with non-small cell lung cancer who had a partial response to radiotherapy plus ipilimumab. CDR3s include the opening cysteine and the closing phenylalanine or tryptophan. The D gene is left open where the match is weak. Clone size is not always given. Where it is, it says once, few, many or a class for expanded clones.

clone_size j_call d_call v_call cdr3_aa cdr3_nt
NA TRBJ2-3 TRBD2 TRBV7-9 CASSPSGSTADTQYF TGTGCCAGCAGCCCTAGCGGGAGTACGGCAGATACGCAGTATTTT
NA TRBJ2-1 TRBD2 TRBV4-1 CASSRPSAGTSAYNEQFF TGCGCCAGCAGCCGCCCTTCGGCCGGGACTAGCGCTTACAATGAGCAGTTCTTC
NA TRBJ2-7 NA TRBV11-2 CASSQMGARWRRYEQYF TGTGCCAGCAGCCAAATGGGGGCCCGATGGCGACGCTACGAGCAGTACTTC
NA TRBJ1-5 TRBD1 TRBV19 CASSPQGAYGNQPQHF TGTGCCAGTAGTCCGCAGGGGGCCTATGGCAATCAGCCCCAGCATTTT
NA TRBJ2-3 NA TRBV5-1 CASSPGQGASSGNTDTQYF TGCGCCAGCAGCCCAGGACAGGGAGCTTCTAGCGGGAATACAGATACGCAGTATTTT
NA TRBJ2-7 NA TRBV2 CASSETSSEDEQYF TGTGCCAGCAGTGAAACTAGCTCTGAGGACGAGCAGTACTTC
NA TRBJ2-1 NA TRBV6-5 CASSYLLSGVNEQFF TGTGCCAGCAGTTACCTATTGTCAGGGGTTAATGAGCAGTTCTTC
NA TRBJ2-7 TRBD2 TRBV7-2 CASSLGGTARPLSYEQYF TGTGCCAGCAGCTTGGGGGGGACCGCTCGCCCCCTCTCCTACGAGCAGTACTTC
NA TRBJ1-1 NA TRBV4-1 CASSLRSSTVLTNTEAFF TGCGCCAGCAGCCTTAGAAGTTCAACGGTGCTTACGAACACTGAAGCTTTCTTT
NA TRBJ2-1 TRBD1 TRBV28 CASSKGPPGQERNEQFF TGTGCCAGCAGTAAAGGGCCGCCGGGACAGGAAAGAAATGAGCAGTTCTTC
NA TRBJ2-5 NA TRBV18 CASSRGRGETQYF TGTGCCAGCTCACGGGGGCGAGGGGAGACCCAGTACTTC
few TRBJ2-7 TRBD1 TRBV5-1 CASGSGQVNEQYF TGCGCCAGCGGATCGGGACAGGTTAACGAGCAGTACTTC
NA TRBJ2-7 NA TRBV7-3 CASSPKAGVEQYF TGTGCCAGCAGCCCAAAAGCAGGGGTTGAGCAGTACTTC
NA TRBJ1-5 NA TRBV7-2 CASSLDFTSNQPQHF TGCGCCAGCAGCTTAGACTTCACTAGCAATCAGCCCCAGCATTTT
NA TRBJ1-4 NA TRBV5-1 CASSLQGTTNEKLFF TGCGCCAGCTCCTTACAGGGCACAACTAATGAAAAACTGTTTTTT
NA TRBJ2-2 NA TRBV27 CASSFRGSGELFF TGTGCCAGCAGTTTTAGAGGTTCCGGGGAGCTGTTTTTT
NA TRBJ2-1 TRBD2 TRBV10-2 CASRISGRAYNEQFF TGCGCCAGCCGAATCAGCGGGAGGGCCTACAATGAGCAGTTCTTC
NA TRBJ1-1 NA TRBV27 CASSLGLNTEAFF TGTGCCAGCAGTTTGGGCCTGAACACTGAAGCTTTCTTT
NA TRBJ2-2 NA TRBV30 CAWNQGNTGELFF TGTGCCTGGAATCAGGGAAACACCGGGGAGCTGTTTTTT
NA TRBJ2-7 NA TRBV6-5 CASSVGLTVSYEQYF TGTGCCAGCAGTGTGGGGTTGACAGTGAGCTACGAGCAGTACTTC
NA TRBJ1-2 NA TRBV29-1 CSGGGGEAYGYTF TGCAGCGGCGGGGGCGGAGAGGCCTATGGCTACACCTTC
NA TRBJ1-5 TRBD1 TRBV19 CASKRLGDSSNQPQHF TGTGCCAGTAAAAGACTGGGGGACAGCAGCAATCAGCCCCAGCATTTT
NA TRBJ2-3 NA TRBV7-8 CASSPRVTDTQYF TGTGCCAGCAGCCCTCGGGTCACAGATACGCAGTATTTT